These 8 T cell receptor beta chains were sequenced from one sample in a study of cytomegalovirus exposure and HLA in healthy donors. It was with 60 Vbeta and 13 Jbeta primers that the PCR ran. Profiling relied on immunoSEQ multiplex PCR, and the TCRdb table lists in-frame clones only, not all of them. The data contain more than 110,000 clones, approximately 80% of them singletons. Sequenced input: PBMCs. All receptors come from a male donor in good health and CMV-seronegative.

The chain couples TRBV30 to TRBJ2-7, with 9 bases identical to TRBD1. CDR1 and CDR2 from the germline V gene are GTSNPN and SVGIG (reference sequence). This CDR3 has 19 residues. V dropped 4 bases and J dropped 2; count of bases not matched to a gene: 21. The CDR3 coding sequence is TGTGCCTGGAACCCTAGGGGACAGGGAAACCCCAGCTGGCCCTACGAGCAGTACTTC. As protein: CAWNPRGQGNPSWPYEQYF. Complete variable domain (other parts from reference TRBV30 and TRBJ2-7): SQTIHQWPATLVQPVGSPLSLECTVEGTSNPNLYWYRQAAGRGLQLLFYSVGIGQISSEVPQNLSASRPQDRQFILSSKKLLLSDSGFYLCAWNPRGQGNPSWPYEQYFGPGTRLTVT.

This chain joins TRBV19 and TRBJ1-6, with a possible D match to TRBD1 (5 bases). Between the trimmed V and J ends, which lost 4 bases and 8 bases, there was a span of 9 bases. Germline V gives CDR1 LNHDA, CDR2 SQIVND (reference sequence). This CDR3 has 13 residues. The CDR3 nucleotides read TGTGCCAGTAGTAAATGGGGGGATTCACCCCTCCACTTT. The encoded protein is CASSKWGDSPLHF.

The chain has TRBV6-5 and TRBJ1-5, with D tentatively TRBD1 (5 bases). V was clipped by 0 bases and J by 3 bases, with 9 bases between them. The CDR3 has 15 residues. The germline gives CDR1 MNHEY, CDR2 SVGAGI. CDR3 nucleotide sequence: TGTGCCAGCAGTTACTCGGGGCAGAACAATCAGCCCCAGCATTTT. Its translation: CASSYSGQNNQPQHF.

The chain is built from TRBV4-1 and TRBJ2-1; 12 nucleotides line up with TRBD2. Germline V gene sequence: CDR1 MGHRA, CDR2 YSYEKL. V lost 1 base to trimming and J lost 2 bases; unmatched junction nucleotides: 6. The CDR3 is 18 amino acids. The DNA of the CDR3 is TGCGCCAGCAGCCAAGGGGCTAGCGGGGGGGCCCCCTACAATGAGCAGTTCTTC. It is translated as CASSQGASGGAPYNEQFF.

The gene calls are TRBV10-3 and TRBJ2-2, with a possible D match to TRBD2 (7 bases). The V gene's germline CDR1 is ENHRY and CDR2 SYGVKD. This CDR3 has 15 residues. Trimming cost V 4 bases and J 6 bases, with 15 bases left between them. Here the CDR3 DNA reads TGTGCCATCAGTGGGCGGGGGCCACTAGCCGGGGAGCTGTTTTTT. This sequence encodes CAISGRGPLAGELFF.

The chain has TRBV19 and TRBJ1-2, with TRBD1 matching over 9 bases. The CDR3 sequence is 17 residues long. The ends lost 6 bases at V and 1 base at J; junction bases unmatched: 12. CDR1 and CDR2 from the germline V gene are LNHDA and SQIVND (reference sequence). The CDR3 here is CASSPGGTGRDNYGYTF. CDR3 DNA: TGTGCCAGTAGCCCAGGAGGGACAGGGAGGGATAACTATGGCTACACCTTC.

This clone has a handful of counts. The V call is TRBV29-1, the J call TRBJ2-2; TRBD2 is a possible D gene (6 bases). Trimming cost V 0 bases and J 6 bases, with 14 bases left between them. The CDR3 spans 15 residues. The germline V gene has CDR1 SQVTM and CDR2 ANQGSEA. CDR3 protein: CSVEDLGGRAGELFF. The CDR3, as DNA: TGCAGCGTTGAAGATCTTGGAGGGCGGGCCGGGGAGCTGTTTTTT.

V gene TRBV29-1 combines with J gene TRBJ1-3, with D unresolved. V lost 5 bases and J 0 bases, leaving 14 bases between the germline ends. The CDR3 sequence is 15 residues long. The germline gives CDR1 SQVTM, CDR2 ANQGSEA. CDR3 amino acids: CSVLEHQPSGNTIYF. DNA for the CDR3: TGCAGCGTTCTAGAACACCAGCCCTCTGGAAACACCATATATTTT.